This T cell receptor (beta chain) comes out of a study of identical twins. Study outcomes and limitations: Out-of-frame alpha sequences common to twins exhibited an excess of low generation probability. Insertions were reduced in abundant cord blood beta clonotypes but not in memory repertoires.

This clonotype was counted a few times. Its target is unknown. All donors were healthy, and all were Caucasian. The CDR3 consists of 16 residues. In germline, CDR1 is SGHVS, CDR2 FNYEAQ. V gave up 0 bases and J gave up 7 bases; unmatched junction bases: 9. TCRdb processed the 5' RACE reads anew with MiXCR; each CDR3 protein has one entry. Of 500,000 or so distinct CDR3 sequences in the sample, approximately 15% are singletons; the top ten hold about 0.54%. This sample also belongs to another study, concerning yellow fever vaccine responses in identical twins.

Input material: CD4+ T cells sorted from blood. This sequence originates from a young woman in good health. This sequence joins TRBV7-6 and TRBJ2-7, with 10 nucleotides matching TRBD2. CDR3 sequence reads: CASSLASLAGEEEQYF. CDR3 nucleotides: TGTGCCAGCAGCTTAGCGTCGCTAGCGGGAGAGGAGGAGCAGTACTTC. Complete variable domain (other parts from reference TRBV7-6 and TRBJ2-7): GAGVSQSPRYKVTKRGQDVALRCDPISGHVSLYWYRQALGQGPEFLTYFNYEAQQDKSGLPNDRFSAERPEGSISTLTIQRTEQRDSAMYRCASSLASLAGEEEQYFGPGTRLTVT.